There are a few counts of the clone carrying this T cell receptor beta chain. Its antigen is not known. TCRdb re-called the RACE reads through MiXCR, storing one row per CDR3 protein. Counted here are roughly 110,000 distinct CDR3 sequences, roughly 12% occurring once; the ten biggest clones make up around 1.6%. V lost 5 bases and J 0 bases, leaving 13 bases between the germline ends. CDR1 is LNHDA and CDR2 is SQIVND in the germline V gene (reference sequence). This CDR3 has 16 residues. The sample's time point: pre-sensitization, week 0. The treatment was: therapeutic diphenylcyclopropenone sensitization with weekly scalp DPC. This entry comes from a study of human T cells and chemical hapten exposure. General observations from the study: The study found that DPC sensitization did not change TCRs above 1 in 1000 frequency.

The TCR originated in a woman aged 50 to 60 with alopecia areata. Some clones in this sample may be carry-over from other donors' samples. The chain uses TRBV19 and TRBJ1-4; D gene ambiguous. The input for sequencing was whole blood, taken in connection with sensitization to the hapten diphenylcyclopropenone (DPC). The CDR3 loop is CASSWRAASTNEKLFF. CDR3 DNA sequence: TGTGCCAGTAGTTGGAGGGCGGCGTCAACTAATGAAAAACTGTTTTTT.